A few counts support the clone carrying this T cell receptor (beta chain). The antigen is not known. The data were obtained in a study of T-cell reconstitution after alpha-beta-depleted transplantation in children. Overall study findings and caveats: Several hundred graft clones that had expanded were reportedly the source of alpha-beta T cells about two months after transplant. Day-60 TCRbeta diversity that was high in some patients was derived from surviving recipient T cells and thymic progenitors.

The CDR3 covers 15 residues. Per the germline V gene, CDR1 is SGHRS and CDR2 is YFSETQ. Trimming took 4 bases from V and 5 from J; bases not matched to a gene: 5. Unique molecular identifiers were used to barcode this TCRbeta library. TCRdb fed the PCR reads into MiXCR, producing one record per CDR3 protein. The data hold 700,000 to 950,000 distinct CDR3 sequences, with roughly 15% observed a single time. The receptor was derived from a male patient under 18 who had a stem cell transplant for acute lymphoblastic leukemia, so the T cells may come from the graft donor. The gene calls are TRBV5-1 and TRBJ2-1; TRBD1 matches 11 bases. The source material was PBMCs, mostly from graft donor cells, sampled 360 days after TCRalphabeta/CD19-depleted stem cell transplant. CDR3 residues: CASSPGQGGDNEQFF. Written as DNA, the CDR3 is TGCGCCAGCAGCCCGGGACAGGGGGGAGACAATGAGCAGTTCTTC.